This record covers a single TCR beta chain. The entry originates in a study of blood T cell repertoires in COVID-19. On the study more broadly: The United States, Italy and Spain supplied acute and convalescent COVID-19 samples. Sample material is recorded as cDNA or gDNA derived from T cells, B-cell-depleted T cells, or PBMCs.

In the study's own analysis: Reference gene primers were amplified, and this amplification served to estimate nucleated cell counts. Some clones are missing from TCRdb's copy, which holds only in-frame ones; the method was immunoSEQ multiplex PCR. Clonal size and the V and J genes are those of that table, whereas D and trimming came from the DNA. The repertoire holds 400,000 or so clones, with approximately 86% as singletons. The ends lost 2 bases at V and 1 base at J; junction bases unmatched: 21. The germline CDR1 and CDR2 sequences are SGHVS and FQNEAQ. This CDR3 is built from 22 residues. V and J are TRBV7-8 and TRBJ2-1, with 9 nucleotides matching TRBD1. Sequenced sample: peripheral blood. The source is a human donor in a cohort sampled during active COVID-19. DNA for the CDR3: TGTGCCAGCAGCTTACGGGGGACCTTAGGGACAGGGAAAATTGGGTCCTACAATGAGCAGTTCTTC. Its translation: CASSLRGTLGTGKIGSYNEQFF.